A selection of T cell receptor beta chains follows, all from one sample in a study of T-cell reconstitution after alpha-beta-depleted transplantation in children. In TCRdb, the PCR reads were re-called with MiXCR into one record per CDR3 protein. The data contain more than 4,500 distinct CDR3 sequences, roughly 25% of them seen just once; the ten biggest clones take up 30% to 45%. Sequencing was performed on PBMCs, mostly from graft donor cells, taken 60 days after TCRalphabeta/CD19-depleted stem cell transplant. These receptors were collected from a male patient between 2 and 10 years old who had a stem cell transplant for acute lymphoblastic leukemia, so the T cells may come from the graft donor. The CDR3 runs from the conserved cysteine through the conserved F or W. D genes are given only for firm matches. Rows may omit the clone size; those that give it use once, few, many or a size class.

NA | many | TRBJ1-3 | TRBV11-3 | CASSLQTGNTIYF | TGTGCCAGCAGCTTACAGACTGGAAACACCATATATTTT
TRBD1 | many | TRBJ2-5 | TRBV7-9 | CASTRTGGRGETQYF | TGTGCCAGCACCCGGACAGGGGGCCGGGGAGAGACCCAGTACTTC
TRBD1 | NA | TRBJ2-5 | TRBV5-6 | CASSFTGATYQETQYF | TGTGCCAGCAGCTTCACAGGGGCCACATATCAAGAGACCCAGTACTTC
NA | many | TRBJ1-4 | TRBV11-2 | CASSLTPQGLANEKLFF | TGTGCCAGCAGCTTAACCCCCCAGGGGCTCGCTAATGAAAAACTGTTTTTT
TRBD1 | NA | TRBJ1-2 | TRBV20-1 | CSFGGQEARSYGYTF | TGCAGTTTTGGGGGACAGGAGGCGCGTAGCTATGGCTACACCTTC
TRBD2 | NA | TRBJ2-1 | TRBV27 | CASSLGVGTSEFF | TGTGCCAGCAGTTTAGGTGTGGGGACTAGCGAATTCTTC
TRBD2 | NA | TRBJ2-1 | TRBV14 | CASSRWTSGRLSSYNEQFF | TGTGCCAGCAGCCGATGGACTAGCGGGAGGTTAAGCTCCTACAATGAGCAGTTCTTC
NA | many | TRBJ2-1 | TRBV6-5 | CASSYSRQSPYNEQFF | TGTGCCAGCAGTTACTCGAGGCAATCCCCCTACAATGAGCAGTTCTTC
NA | many | TRBJ1-5 | TRBV28 | CASSLPGRGSNQPQHF | TGTGCCAGCAGTTTACCGGGCAGGGGCAGCAATCAGCCCCAGCATTTT
NA | many | TRBJ2-2 | TRBV4-1 | CASSQVNPGPFFAGELFF | TGCGCCAGCAGCCAAGTTAACCCGGGACCCTTTTTCGCCGGGGAGCTGTTTTTT
NA | many | TRBJ1-1 | TRBV7-9 | CASRRPKRDRYMNTEAFF | TGTGCCAGCAGACGCCCTAAAAGAGACAGGTACATGAACACTGAAGCTTTCTTT
NA | many | TRBJ2-3 | TRBV13 | CASSPPGRTDTQYF | TGTGCCAGCAGCCCCCCCGGGAGAACAGATACGCAGTATTTT
NA | medium-sized | TRBJ2-7 | TRBV19 | CASREGNRPPYEQYF | TGTGCCAGTCGCGAGGGGAACAGGCCTCCCTACGAGCAGTACTTC
NA | few | TRBJ2-1 | TRBV29-1 | CSVEEWASRYNEQFF | TGCAGCGTTGAAGAGTGGGCTAGCAGATACAATGAGCAGTTCTTC
NA | many | TRBJ1-2 | TRBV5-1 | CASSLMAETALGYTF | TGCGCCAGCAGCTTGATGGCCGAAACAGCCCTAGGCTACACCTTC
NA | many | TRBJ2-6 | TRBV6-5 | CASSYYSSGANVLTF | TGTGCCAGCAGTTATTATAGCTCTGGGGCCAACGTCCTGACTTTC
NA | many | TRBJ2-5 | TRBV27 | CASSLLDSQETQYF | TGTGCCAGCAGTTTACTCGACAGTCAAGAGACCCAGTACTTC
NA | many | TRBJ1-2 | TRBV25-1 | CASSKGLNYGYTF | TGTGCCAGCAGTAAGGGGCTTAACTATGGCTACACCTTC
NA | many | TRBJ2-7 | TRBV4-1 | CASSQDLIGPYEQYF | TGCGCCAGCAGCCAAGATCTAATAGGCCCCTACGAGCAGTACTTC
NA | many | TRBJ2-7 | TRBV7-9 | CASSFDYEQYF | TGTGCCAGCAGCTTCGATTACGAGCAGTACTTC
TRBD2 | many | TRBJ2-2 | TRBV6-2/TRBV6-3 | CASSYGGRSGELFF | TGTGCCAGCAGTTATGGCGGGAGATCCGGGGAGCTGTTTTTT
NA | medium-sized | TRBJ1-5 | TRBV7-9 | CASSFEGDNQPQHF | TGTGCCAGCAGCTTTGAGGGGGACAATCAGCCCCAGCATTTT
TRBD1 | many | TRBJ1-4 | TRBV7-9 | CASRRFRDRNEKLFF | TGTGCCAGCAGGCGATTCCGGGACAGAAATGAAAAACTGTTTTTT
NA | many | TRBJ1-5 | TRBV24-1 | CATSSGYAGRNQPQHF | TGTGCCACCTCGTCTGGATATGCGGGACGCAATCAGCCCCAGCATTTT
NA | many | TRBJ2-5 | TRBV4-2 | CASSHQTHQETQYF | TGTGCCAGCAGCCACCAGACGCACCAAGAGACCCAGTACTTC
NA | many | TRBJ2-1 | TRBV5-1 | CASSLGLIAGPTRNEQFF | TGCGCCAGCAGCTTGGGGCTGATCGCGGGTCCTACCCGCAATGAGCAGTTCTTC
NA | many | TRBJ1-1 | TRBV7-9 | CASSFTGINTEAFF | TGTGCCAGCAGCTTTACGGGGATCAACACTGAAGCTTTCTTT
TRBD2 | NA | TRBJ2-3 | TRBV12-3/TRBV12-4 | CASSPGTSGATSTDTQYF | TGTGCCAGCAGTCCCGGGACTAGCGGGGCCACTAGCACAGATACGCAGTATTTT